The next 20 T cell receptor beta chains were all read from a single sample in a study of shared clonotypes between healthy human individuals. The method was immunoSEQ multiplex PCR; TCRdb's version includes in-frame clones alone and lacks a portion of them. The sample gives 190,000 or so clones, approximately 61% of which show up once; 8% to 13% is in the top ten. The sequencing sample was made of memory CD4+ T cells sorted from blood. The subset was: CD45RA-negative fraction. All receptors come from a man aged 30-40 years in good health.

As DNA, the CDR3 is TGTGCCAGCAGTCGCGGTACCGCCTTAAATGAAAAACTGTTTTTT. Its protein is CASSRGTALNEKLFF. The rearrangement uses TRBV4-2 and TRBJ1-4; D is undetermined. The V end was cut by 6 bases, the J end by 5 bases, with 16 bases between. The CDR3 extends over 15 amino acids. CDR1 and CDR2 from the germline V gene are LGHNA and YNFKEQ.

The chain has TRBV11-2 and TRBJ2-3; the D gene is possibly TRBD1 (5 bases). Trimming took off 4 bases at V and 1 base at J, with 15 bases between the two ends. In germline, CDR1 is SGHAT, CDR2 FQNNGV. CDR3 size: 16 residues. This chain's CDR3 is CASSYPRDLGTDTQYF. DNA of the CDR3: TGTGCCAGCAGCTACCCCAGGGATTTGGGCACAGATACGCAGTATTTT.

This clone is a singleton in its sample. The chain uses TRBV4-1 and TRBJ2-1, with 8 bases identical to TRBD1. Losses at the gene ends were 3 bases for V and 4 bases for J; bases not matched to a gene: 8. This CDR3 has 16 amino acids. Germline CDR1 reads MGHRA; CDR2 reads YSYEKL. Here the CDR3 DNA reads TGCGCCAGCAGCCACGCCCCCGGGACAGGATACAATGAGCAGTTCTTC. Translation: CASSHAPGTGYNEQFF.

CDR3 loop: CASSYMRFGSYEQYF. Written as DNA, the CDR3 is TGTGCCAGCAGTTATATGCGCTTCGGCTCCTACGAGCAGTACTTC. V and J are TRBV6-5 and TRBJ2-7; D gene uncertain. CDR1 and CDR2 (germline): MNHEY, SVGAGI. This CDR3 region has 15 residues. V was cut by 3 bases and J by 0 bases, with 12 bases left in between.

This chain connects TRBV11-2 to TRBJ2-5; the D gene is possibly TRBD1 (6 bases). The ends were cut back, 1 base at V and 9 bases at J, with 18 bases in the middle. Germline assignment: CDR1 SGHAT and CDR2 FQNNGV. This CDR3 spans 15 amino acids. The CDR3 DNA reads TGTGCCAGCAGCTTAGGGGCCCAGGCCGCAGGGGCCCAGTACTTC. Its protein product is CASSLGAQAAGAQYF.

Ten or more counts support this clone. A junction boundary mismatches the germline segment, possibly from a read error. V and J are TRBV7-8 and TRBJ2-7; perhaps TRBD2 as D (6 bases). The CDR3 runs 14 residues. Germline CDR1 reads SGHVS; CDR2 reads FQNEAQ. CDR3 protein: CASSLVTGEGKMDF. The DNA of the CDR3 is TGTGCCAGCAGCTTAGTAACGGGAGAGGGGAAAATGGACTTC.

CDR3 amino acids: CASSHPGLAGGPMIETQYF. The CDR3 DNA reads as TGCGCCAGCAGCCACCCCGGACTAGCGGGAGGGCCTATGATCGAGACCCAGTACTTC. V and J are TRBV4-1 and TRBJ2-5; 15 bases are shared with TRBD2. Trimming at V came to 3 bases and at J to 5 bases, leaving 13 bases not matched to a gene. Germline-derived CDR1 and CDR2 are MGHRA and YSYEKL. The CDR3 contains 19 residues.

The chain carries TRBV28 and TRBJ1-4; D ambiguous. Trimming took off 6 bases at V and 4 bases at J, with 15 bases between the two ends. This CDR3 is 15 amino acids long. Germline CDR1 is MDHEN and CDR2 is SYDVKM. CDR3 bases: TGTGCCAGCAGCCCTCAGGATGCGGGTAATGAAAAACTGTTTTTT. Translated: CASSPQDAGNEKLFF.

The CDR3 DNA reads TGCAGCGTTGAGTACAATGAGCAGTTCTTC. It translates to CSVEYNEQFF. V and J are TRBV29-1 and TRBJ2-1, with D hard to call. With 3 bases removed from V and 4 bases from J, the gap between germline ends came to 1 base. In germline, CDR1 is SQVTM, CDR2 ANQGSEA. This CDR3 spans 10 amino acids.

This clone was observed a few times. The gene calls are TRBV7-2 and TRBJ1-4, with no clear D. V was pared by 6 bases and J by 3 bases, with 14 bases between. Germline V lookup: CDR1 SGHTA, CDR2 FQGNSA. The CDR3 covers 15 residues. CDR3 bases: TGTGCCAGCAGTCAACGGGGAGCATCTAATGAAAAACTGTTTTTT. Translation: CASSQRGASNEKLFF. The complete variable domain, with remaining parts taken from reference TRBV7-2 and TRBJ1-4, reads GAGVSQSPSNKVTEKGKDVELRCDPISGHTALYWYRQSLGQGLEFLIYFQGNSAPDKSGLPSDRFSAERTGGSVSTLTIQRTQQEDSAVYLCASSQRGASNEKLFFGSGTQLSVL.

In this sample, this clone turned up once. The V gene is TRBV28, the J gene TRBJ2-1, with 7 bases lining up with TRBD2. The CDR3 has 14 amino acids. V lost 8 bases, J lost 7 bases, and 11 bases stayed unmatched. In germline, CDR1 is MDHEN, CDR2 SYDVKM. CDR3 sequence: CASDPGGGWNEQFF. CDR3 coding DNA: TGTGCCAGCGACCCGGGCGGGGGTTGGAATGAGCAGTTCTTC.

This clone was seen a few times. The chain carries TRBV6-5 and TRBJ2-5; TRBD2 aligns across 7 bases. The ends lost 4 bases at V and 4 bases at J; junction bases unmatched: 6. The germline CDR1 and CDR2 sequences are MNHEY and SVGAGI. The CDR3 contains 14 residues. CDR3 nucleotides: TGTGCCAGCAGTTTTCGGGGGAGGGGAGAGACCCAGTACTTC. Residues: CASSFRGRGETQYF.

The rearrangement links TRBV5-1 to TRBJ2-5; tentatively, D is TRBD1 or TRBD2 (5 bases each). The germline gives CDR1 SGHRS, CDR2 YFSETQ. This CDR3 has 14 residues. V lost 1 base and J lost 5, with 12 bases in between. The CDR3 here is CASSLLPGAETQYF. The CDR3 DNA reads as TGCGCCAGCAGCTTGTTACCCGGGGCCGAGACCCAGTACTTC.

A note on this clone: This sample includes further DNA sequences coding for the same CDR3. This chain's CDR3 is CASSLTGNTGELFF. The CDR3 nucleotides read TGCGCCAGCAGCTTAACGGGAAACACCGGGGAGCTGTTTTTT. The chain recombines TRBV5-1 with TRBJ2-2, with D perhaps matching TRBD2 (5 bases). This CDR3 comprises 14 residues. Germline CDR1 reads SGHRS; CDR2 reads YFSETQ. V was shortened by 2 bases and J by 2 bases, with 7 bases between the two germline ends.

This clone has a single count. This chain links TRBV6-1 with TRBJ2-1; 8 bases line up with TRBD2. Germline V gene sequence: CDR1 MNHNS, CDR2 SASEGT. The CDR3 has 14 residues. V trimming: 4 bases; J trimming: 2 bases; junction bases outside the gene matches: 1. The CDR3 sequence: CASSGGLAYNEQFF. The CDR3 DNA follows: TGTGCCAGCAGTGGGGGACTAGCCTACAATGAGCAGTTCTTC.

The chain combines TRBV6-1 with TRBJ2-7; D gene uncertain. The CDR3 totals 12 residues. The germline V and J ends were trimmed by 6 bases and 3 bases, with 9 bases remaining between them. The germline V gene has CDR1 MNHNS and CDR2 SASEGT. CDR3 residues: CASSEHSYEQYF. CDR3 nucleotides: TGTGCCAGCAGCGAACACAGCTACGAGCAGTACTTC.

The CDR3 DNA is TGTGCCAGCAGTGAAATCCAGGGGGCAGATCAGCCCCAGCATTTT. It is translated as CASSEIQGADQPQHF. The chain couples TRBV2 to TRBJ1-5, with TRBD1 matching 8 bases. CDR1 and CDR2 from the germline V gene are SNHLY and FYNNEI. This CDR3 region has 15 residues. J gave up 5 bases and V 2 bases, and 5 bases lay outside the gene matches.

The rearrangement joins TRBV5-5 to TRBJ2-6; D ambiguous. Looked up from germline, CDR1 is SGHKS and CDR2 is YYEKEE (reference sequence). This CDR3 has 14 residues. V was cut by 1 base and J by 4 bases, with 6 bases left in between. CDR3 nucleotides: TGTGCCAGCAGCTTGTTAGGGGGGGCCAACGTCCTGACTTTC. Amino acid sequence: CASSLLGGANVLTF.

This chain joins TRBV7-4 and TRBJ1-5, with a weak D call TRBD1 (5 bases). This CDR3 region has 14 residues. V shed 5 bases and J shed 7 bases, with 15 bases lying between them. Germline V gene lookup returns CDR1 SGHVT and CDR2 SQSDAQ. The CDR3 sequence is CASSPPMGVQPQHF. Written as DNA, the CDR3 is TGTGCCAGCAGCCCCCCGATGGGGGTCCAGCCCCAGCATTTT.

This clone has only a few counts. J is TRBJ2-7 and V is TRBV10-3; 16 nucleotides line up with TRBD2. Per germline, CDR1 ENHRY and CDR2 SYGVKD. The CDR3 loop spans 18 amino acids. V was pared by 4 bases and J by 0 bases, with 6 bases of the junction left unmatched. CDR3 residues: CAISGAGTSGRGSYEQYF. In DNA, the CDR3 is TGTGCCATCAGTGGAGCCGGGACTAGCGGGAGGGGCTCCTACGAGCAGTACTTC.